These 24 T cell receptor beta chains share one sample of origin, sequenced in a study of blood T cell repertoires in COVID-19. The protocol was immunoSEQ multiplex PCR, while the TCRdb copy is restricted to in-frame clones and leaves out a portion. The sample has nearly 350,000 clones, more than 70% seen once. The sequenced sample consisted of peripheral blood. These TCRs come from a woman aged 70-85 years with COVID-19, enrolled during active disease.

This clone was seen once. This chain uses TRBV30 with TRBJ2-7; 10 bases align to TRBD2. CDR3 length equals 14 residues. Germline values: CDR1 GTSNPN, CDR2 SVGIG (reference sequence). Losses at the gene ends were 1 base for V and 4 bases for J; bases not matched to a gene: 4. This chain's CDR3 is CAWSETSGLYEQYF. The CDR3 DNA reads as TGTGCCTGGAGTGAGACTAGCGGGCTATACGAGCAGTACTTC.

This sequence joins TRBV6-2 or TRBV6-3 and TRBJ2-1, with D perhaps matching TRBD2 (6 bases). V lost 9 bases, J lost 4 bases, and 22 bases lay in between. This CDR3 contains 16 residues. Germline assignment: CDR1 MNHEY and CDR2 SVGEGT. The CDR3 DNA sequence: TGTGCCAGTAGTGGCGGGACTGTGAATTCATACAATGAGCAGTTCTTC. As protein: CASSGGTVNSYNEQFF.

This chain connects TRBV7-2 to TRBJ1-1, with D unclear. CDR3 length: 14 amino acids. The V end lost 5 bases, the J end lost 0 bases, and 10 bases lay between the germline ends. Germline CDR1 is SGHTA and CDR2 is FQGNSA. In DNA form, the CDR3 reads TGTGCCAGCAGCCTACTAGGGCTGAACACTGAAGCTTTCTTT. It encodes CASSLLGLNTEAFF.

This chain joins TRBV12-3 or TRBV12-4 and TRBJ1-3; no definite D call. This CDR3 spans 13 amino acids. The V end was cut by 6 bases, the J end by 3 bases, with 9 bases between. For the CDR3, the DNA is TGTGCCAGCAGAAAGTCGGGTGGAAACACCATATATTTT. This codes for CASRKSGGNTIYF.

The chain uses TRBV12-3 or TRBV12-4 and TRBJ1-4; D gene uncertain. This CDR3 is 13 amino acids long. V lost 6 bases and J 10 bases, leaving 15 bases between the germline ends. The CDR3 bases are TGTGCCAGCAGCCCCGCTTCTAACGGAAAACTGTTTTTT. Encoded protein: CASSPASNGKLFF.

V usage is TRBV10-3 and J usage is TRBJ2-3; 8 bases map to TRBD2. Germline V CDR1 and CDR2: ENHRY, SYGVKD. The J segment lost 4 bases and the V segment lost 6 bases, leaving 0 bases of the junction unmatched. This CDR3 comprises 12 residues. The CDR3: CAIRTSADTQYF. CDR3 DNA: TGTGCCATCAGGACTAGCGCAGATACGCAGTATTTT.

The rearrangement uses TRBV11-2 and TRBJ1-2, with 7 bases fitting TRBD1. The CDR3 has 13 residues. V shed 5 bases and J 4 bases; nucleotides not matched to a gene: 4. CDR1 is SGHAT, CDR2 FQNNGV, per germline. CDR3: CASSPGTAYGYTF. In DNA form, the CDR3 reads TGTGCCAGCAGCCCAGGGACAGCCTATGGCTACACCTTC.

The V call is TRBV7-9, the J call TRBJ2-7; D unresolved. The V end lost 4 bases, the J end lost 6 bases, and 10 bases lay between the germline ends. CDR3 size: 12 residues. Germline V gene sequence: CDR1 SEHNR, CDR2 FQNEAQ (reference sequence). The CDR3 bases are TGTGCCAGCAGCTCAATCGTGAGCGAGCAGTACTTC. Translated, it gives CASSSIVSEQYF.

This sequence joins TRBV6-2 or TRBV6-3 and TRBJ2-3; tentative D call: TRBD1 (6 bases). The germline gives CDR1 MNHEY, CDR2 SVGEGT. V was cut by 6 bases and J by 5 bases, with 18 bases left in between. This CDR3 spans 15 amino acids. The CDR3 is CASSQGQWLIDTQYF. In nucleotides, the CDR3 is TGTGCCAGCAGCCAAGGACAGTGGTTGATAGATACGCAGTATTTT.

For the CDR3, the DNA is TGTGCCAGCAGCCGGGAGGATGGCTACACCTTC. It codes for CASSREDGYTF. This chain links TRBV6-6 with TRBJ1-2, with unresolved D. V was cut by 6 bases and J by 6 bases, with 8 bases left in between. There are 11 residues in the CDR3. Germline assignment: CDR1 MNHNY and CDR2 SVGAGI (reference sequence).

This chain uses TRBV5-6 with TRBJ1-2, with D unclear. Germline CDR1 reads SGHDT; CDR2 reads YYEEEE. The ends were cut back, 4 bases at V and 7 bases at J, with 17 bases in the middle. CDR3 length: 14 residues. The CDR3: CASSPGLLSGGYTF. CDR3 in DNA: TGTGCCAGCAGCCCAGGACTCCTTTCCGGTGGCTACACCTTC.

This clone occurred once. The chain carries TRBV2 and TRBJ1-2; 8 bases map to TRBD1. Germline CDR1 SNHLY, CDR2 FYNNEI. CDR3 size: 14 residues. Trimming took 4 bases from V and 8 from J; bases not matched to a gene: 9. Here the CDR3 DNA reads TGTGCCAGCAGTGGCCAGGGGGCAGGAGAAGGCTACACCTTC. This translates into CASSGQGAGEGYTF.

The chain uses TRBV4-1 and TRBJ1-3; D is ambiguous. CDR3 length equals 14 residues. The germline V gene encodes CDR1 MGHRA and CDR2 YSYEKL. Trimming left V 4 bases short and J 0 bases short, with 7 bases between. DNA of the CDR3: TGCGCCAGCAGCCTCGACATCTCTGGAAACACCATATATTTT. This sequence encodes CASSLDISGNTIYF.

The chain has TRBV2 and TRBJ1-5; D is perhaps TRBD1 (6 bases). The CDR3 has 14 residues. From germline, CDR1 is SNHLY and CDR2 FYNNEI. Trimming pared 6 bases from V and 3 bases from J, leaving 12 bases between. Here the CDR3 reads CASRSGQLNQPQHF. CDR3 nucleotides: TGTGCCAGCAGGAGCGGACAGCTCAATCAGCCCCAGCATTTT.

The V and J genes are TRBV21-1 and TRBJ2-3; TRBD2 reflects the table's D call only, with no check against the DNA. TRBV21-1 is tagged as a pseudogene. The CDR3 contains 16 residues. In nucleotides, the CDR3 is TGTGCCAGCAGCAAAAGGGGGACTATGCTCACAGATACGCAGTATTTT. It translates to CASSKRGTMLTDTQYF.

The V and J genes are TRBV7-9 and TRBJ1-2; 9 positions match TRBD1. The CDR3 is made up of 16 amino acids. The ends lost 5 bases at V and 1 base at J; junction bases unmatched: 8. Germline CDR1 and CDR2: SEHNR and FQNEAQ (reference sequence). CDR3 coding DNA: TGTGCCAGCAGCGGAGCCGGGGGACAGGGTAACTATGGCTACACCTTC. It codes for CASSGAGGQGNYGYTF.

This chain joins TRBV10-2 and TRBJ2-3; D is unclear. In germline, CDR1 is WSHSY, CDR2 SAAADI. Trimming stripped 0 bases from V and 8 bases from J, with 6 bases between. The CDR3 is 12 amino acids. Here the CDR3 DNA reads TGCGCCAGCAGTGAGTCTGGCAGTACGCAGTATTTT. It specifies CASSESGSTQYF.

The V and J genes are TRBV7-9 and TRBJ2-5; D not certain. Germline assignment: CDR1 SEHNR and CDR2 FQNEAQ (reference sequence). The V and J ends lost 5 bases and 2 bases respectively, with 6 bases between them. This CDR3 is built from 12 residues. The CDR3 reads CASSINQETQYF. CDR3 nucleotides: TGTGCCAGCAGCATAAATCAAGAGACCCAGTACTTC. Drawing the rest from reference TRBV7-9 and TRBJ2-5, the complete variable domain is DTGVSQNPRHKITKRGQNVTFRCDPISEHNRLYWYRQTLGQGPEFLTYFQNEAQLEKSRLLSDRFSAERPKGSFSTLEIQRTEQGDSAMYLCASSINQETQYFGPGTRLLVL.

This sequence joins TRBV5-1 and TRBJ2-7; 9 bases are a match to TRBD1. V lost 0 bases and J lost 6; bases outside the gene matches: 10. The CDR3 consists of 16 residues. Germline V lookup: CDR1 SGHRS, CDR2 YFSETQ. CDR3 nucleotide sequence: TGCGCCAGCAGCTTGGCCGGGACAGGGCAGGGCCGCGAGCAGTACTTC. Translated, it gives CASSLAGTGQGREQYF.

This chain links TRBV5-4 with TRBJ2-1; possible D gene TRBD1, 6 bases. Trimming removed 5 bases at V and 9 bases at J, with 18 bases between. This CDR3 region has 14 residues. Germline V gives CDR1 SGHNT, CDR2 YYREEE (reference sequence). The CDR3 DNA sequence: TGTGCCAGCAGTTCCCAGGGGCCCGATGGTGAGCAGTTCTTC. It specifies CASSSQGPDGEQFF.

About this clone: Other DNA sequences of this sample code for an identical CDR3. The V and J genes are TRBV5-1 and TRBJ2-7; 7 bases are a match to TRBD1. From germline, CDR1 is SGHRS and CDR2 YFSETQ. The CDR3 is made up of 13 amino acids. Trimming at V came to 4 bases and at J to 5 bases, leaving 6 bases not matched to a gene. This CDR3 reads CASSPRTGDEQYF. As DNA, the CDR3 is TGCGCCAGCAGCCCGAGAACAGGGGACGAGCAGTACTTC.

The chain joins TRBV6-5 to TRBJ1-1, with D unclear. This CDR3 comprises 11 residues. The V gene's germline CDR1 is MNHEY and CDR2 SVGAGI. V was shortened by 6 bases and J by 6 bases, with 8 bases between the two germline ends. The CDR3 sequence is CASRTGSEAFF. The CDR3 DNA follows: TGTGCCAGCAGGACGGGATCTGAAGCTTTCTTT.

V and J are TRBV19 and TRBJ1-5; unclear D gene. CDR1 is LNHDA, CDR2 SQIVND, per germline (reference sequence). V was clipped by 5 bases and J by 0 bases, with 11 bases between them. The CDR3 contains 15 residues. DNA for the CDR3: TGTGCCAGTAGTCCCTCAGTAAATAGCAATCAGCCCCAGCATTTT. This codes for CASSPSVNSNQPQHF.

This clone was detected once. Relative to the germline gene, one junction end is altered; a read error may explain this. The chain combines TRBV6-5 with TRBJ1-1, with D uncertain. CDR1 and CDR2 (germline): MNHEY, SVGAGI. The CDR3 totals 12 residues. The CDR3: CASSRGNPEAFF. DNA for the CDR3: TGTGCCAGCAGTCGCGGGAACCCTGAAGCTTTCTTT.